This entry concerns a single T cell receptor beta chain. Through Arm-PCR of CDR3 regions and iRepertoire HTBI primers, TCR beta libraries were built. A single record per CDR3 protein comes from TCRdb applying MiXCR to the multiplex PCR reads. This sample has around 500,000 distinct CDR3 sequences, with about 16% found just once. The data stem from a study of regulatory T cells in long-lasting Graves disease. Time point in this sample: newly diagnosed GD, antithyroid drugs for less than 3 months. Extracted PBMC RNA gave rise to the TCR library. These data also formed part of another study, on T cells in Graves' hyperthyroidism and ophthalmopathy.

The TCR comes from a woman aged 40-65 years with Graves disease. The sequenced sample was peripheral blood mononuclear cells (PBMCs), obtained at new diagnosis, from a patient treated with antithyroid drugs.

Here the CDR3 DNA reads TGTGCCAGCAGGTTTAGACAGGGGGCCAATTCACCCCTCCACTTT. Protein product: CASRFRQGANSPLHF. The gene calls are TRBV3-1 and TRBJ1-6; 10 bases fit TRBD1. The J segment lost 7 bases and the V segment lost 6 bases, leaving 6 bases of the junction unmatched. This CDR3 is 15 amino acids long. CDR1 and CDR2 from the germline V gene are LGHDT and YNNKEL (reference sequence).